This TCR beta chain was obtained from a study of vaccination effects on CD4 cells after COVID-19. For the study at large: Either the BNT162b2 or mRNA-1273 vaccine was given to participants in two doses. Study-level results: The study, lacking early post-infection timepoints, had few convalescent patients.

Before sequencing, viral peptide pools were used by the ViraFEST assay to expand antigen-specific CD4+ T cells. It was after around eleven days of culture that CD4+ T cells were isolated. Their SARS-CoV-2 infection, verified by PCR, occurred between March and December 2020. IL-2 medium supplanted half the medium on days 3 and 7. Sequenced by immunoSEQ multiplex PCR; TCRdb stores in-frame clones only, minus some. The sample lists about 45,000 clones, approximately 77% seen once, with under 30% in the top ten. Germline lookup yields CDR1 LNHDA and CDR2 SQIVND (reference sequence). The length of the CDR3 is 15 residues. Trimming stripped 7 bases from V and 4 bases from J, with 19 bases between. As for this clone: Its antigen is undetermined.

The sequence was obtained from a human donor who had a prior SARS-CoV-2 infection. The chain recombines TRBV19 with TRBJ1-2, with D maybe TRBD1 (6 bases). The sample here was CD4+ T cells from PBMCs cultured with a peptide pool, taken before COVID-19 vaccination. CDR3 DNA sequence: TGTGCCAGTACCCCCGCGGGACATAACATCTATGGCTACACCTTC. Protein product: CASTPAGHNIYGYTF.